Listed here are 11 T cell receptor beta chains from one sample, sequenced in a study of blood T cell repertoires in COVID-19. Using immunoSEQ multiplex PCR, the repertoire was profiled, and TCRdb retains in-frame clones only, with some absent. The sample shows roughly 200,000 clones, less than 95% of them seen only once. Specimen: peripheral blood. The receptors originated from a man younger than 45 with COVID-19, enrolled during active disease.

This clone appeared once. DNA for the CDR3: TGTGCCAGCAGTCGACAGGGGGCGGATGAAAAACTGTTTTTT. Translated, it gives CASSRQGADEKLFF. The genes are TRBV2 and TRBJ1-4; 10 bases map to TRBD1. The CDR3 runs to 14 residues. The germline gives CDR1 SNHLY, CDR2 FYNNEI. J gave up 6 bases and V 5 bases, and 3 bases lay outside the gene matches. Supplemented by reference TRBV2 and TRBJ1-4, the full variable domain reads EPEVTQTPSHQVTQMGQEVILRCVPISNHLYFYWYRQILGQKVEFLVSFYNNEISEKSEIFDDQFSVERPDGSNFTLKIRSTKLEDSAMYFCASSRQGADEKLFFGSGTQLSVL.

The gene calls are TRBV5-1 and TRBJ1-2, with 8 positions matching TRBD1. This CDR3 region has 15 residues. With V trimmed by 0 bases and J by 5 bases, 6 bases remained unmatched. Germline CDR1 and CDR2: SGHRS and YFSETQ. The CDR3 sequence is CASSLAQGAEYGYTF. The DNA of the CDR3 is TGCGCCAGCAGCTTGGCCCAGGGGGCTGAATATGGCTACACCTTC.

The V gene is TRBV9, the J gene TRBJ1-6, with D possibly TRBD1 on 5 matching bases. Trimming shortened V by 2 bases and J by 10 bases, and 13 bases separated the two germline ends. Germline loops: CDR1 SGDLS, CDR2 YYNGEE. This CDR3 region has 14 residues. The CDR3 nucleotides are TGTGCCAGCAGCGTGGGGGGGGAGAGGTCACCCCTCCACTTT. Its translation: CASSVGGERSPLHF.

The gene calls are TRBV24-1 and TRBJ1-5; 12 positions agree with TRBD1. With 3 bases clipped from V and 2 bases from J, the junction kept 1 base outside the gene matches. The CDR3 runs to 16 residues. The germline V gene has CDR1 KGHDR and CDR2 SFDVKD. For the CDR3, the DNA is TGTGCCACCAGTGATGGGACAGGGGGCCGCAATCAGCCCCAGCATTTT. The encoded protein is CATSDGTGGRNQPQHF.

The chain joins TRBV18 to TRBJ1-5; 9 bases fit TRBD1. Trimming at V came to 4 bases and at J to 0 bases, leaving 7 bases not matched to a gene. Germline V gene sequence: CDR1 KGHSH, CDR2 LQKENI. The length of the CDR3 is 17 residues. CDR3 coding DNA: TGTGCCAGCTCACGGGACAGGGTGACCTATAGCAATCAGCCCCAGCATTTT. Protein: CASSRDRVTYSNQPQHF.

This clone showed up just a few times. The V call is TRBV25-1, the J call TRBJ2-3, with a possible D match to TRBD1 (6 bases). V shed 3 bases and J shed 2 bases, with 21 bases lying between them. The CDR3 has 18 residues. CDR1 is MGHDK and CDR2 is SYGVNS in the germline V gene. Here the CDR3 DNA reads TGTGCCAGCAGTGAGTCCCCCGAGACAGGAGACTACACAGATACGCAGTATTTT. Translation: CASSESPETGDYTDTQYF.

This chain joins TRBV18 and TRBJ1-1, with 8 bases identical to TRBD1. After removal of 5 bases from V and 3 bases from J, the junction contained 2 bases not matched to a gene. The germline gives CDR1 KGHSH, CDR2 LQKENI. The CDR3 extends over 13 amino acids. CDR3: CASSTQGDTEAFF. For the CDR3, the DNA is TGTGCCAGCTCAACACAGGGGGACACTGAAGCTTTCTTT.

The gene calls are TRBV29-1 and TRBJ1-2; D not certain. Germline CDR1 SQVTM, CDR2 ANQGSEA. CDR3 length equals 13 residues. V lost 6 bases and J lost 2, with 13 bases in between. CDR3 in amino acids: CSVGSRQNYGYTF. The DNA for the CDR3 is TGCAGCGTGGGTAGCCGGCAAAACTATGGCTACACCTTC.

J is TRBJ2-3 and V is TRBV19, with D tentatively TRBD2 (6 bases). Trimming pared 7 bases from V and 0 bases from J, leaving 11 bases between. The germline V gene encodes CDR1 LNHDA and CDR2 SQIVND (reference sequence). There are 14 residues in the CDR3. CDR3 bases: TGTGCCAGTAAGGCGGGGCCTAGCACAGATACGCAGTATTTT. It is translated as CASKAGPSTDTQYF.

The gene calls are TRBV7-9 and TRBJ2-2; D is possibly TRBD1 (5 bases). The CDR3 has 14 residues. With 7 bases removed from V and 1 base from J, the gap between germline ends came to 10 bases. Germline values: CDR1 SEHNR, CDR2 FQNEAQ (reference sequence). CDR3 protein: CASTGRGNTGELFF. The CDR3 nucleotides are TGTGCCAGCACCGGAAGGGGGAACACCGGGGAGCTGTTTTTT.

J is TRBJ1-2 and V is TRBV25-1, with 7 bases fitting TRBD1. After removal of 0 bases from V and 9 bases from J, the junction contained 13 bases not matched to a gene. The CDR3 contains 16 residues. Per germline, CDR1 MGHDK and CDR2 SYGVNS. The CDR3 DNA follows: TGTGCCAGCAGTGAATATCCGGCAGGGGGAAGGGAGAGCTACACCTTC. This codes for CASSEYPAGGRESYTF.